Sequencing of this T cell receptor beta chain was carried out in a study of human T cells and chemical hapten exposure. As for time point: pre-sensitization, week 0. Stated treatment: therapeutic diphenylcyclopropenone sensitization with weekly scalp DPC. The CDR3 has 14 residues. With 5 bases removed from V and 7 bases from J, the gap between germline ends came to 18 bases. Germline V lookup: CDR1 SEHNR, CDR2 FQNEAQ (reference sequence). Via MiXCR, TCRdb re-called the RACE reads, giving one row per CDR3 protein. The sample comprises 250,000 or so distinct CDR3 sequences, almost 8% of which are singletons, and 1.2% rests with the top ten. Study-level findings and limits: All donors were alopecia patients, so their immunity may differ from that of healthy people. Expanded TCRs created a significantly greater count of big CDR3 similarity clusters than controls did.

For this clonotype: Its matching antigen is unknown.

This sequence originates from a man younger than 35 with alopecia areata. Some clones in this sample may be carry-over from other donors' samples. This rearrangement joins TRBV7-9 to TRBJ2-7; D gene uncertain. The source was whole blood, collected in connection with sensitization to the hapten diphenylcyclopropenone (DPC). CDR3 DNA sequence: TGTGCCAGCAGCCCTTTACCGTCAATTCTGGAGCAGTACTTC. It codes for CASSPLPSILEQYF.